Listed below are T cell receptor beta chains from one sample, sequenced in a study of T-cell reconstitution after alpha-beta-depleted transplantation in children. From the PCR reads, TCRdb called clonotypes with MiXCR, one entry per CDR3 protein. The profile shows about 22,000 distinct CDR3 sequences, roughly 10% of them singletons. Source: PBMCs from the stem cell graft donor, taken from the stem cell graft. These receptors originate from a human donor who donated a stem cell graft to a child with chronic granulomatous disease. Both conserved end residues are part of each CDR3. A D gene is named only where the DNA matches it firmly. Size is omitted from some rows. Given values are once, few, many or a class for expanded clones.

clone size,D gene,J gene,V gene,CDR3 DNA,CDR3 protein
many,.,TRBJ2-5,TRBV9,TGTGCCAGCAGCGTGGGCCTGGCCTCCCAAGAGACCCAGTACTTC,CASSVGLASQETQYF
many,.,TRBJ1-2,TRBV24-1,TGTGCCACCAGTGATTCTCTCCGGGACAACGATGGCTACACCTTC,CATSDSLRDNDGYTF
many,TRBD2,TRBJ2-3,TRBV20-1,TGCAGTGCCCGAGCGGGAGGTATCGCAGATACGCAGTATTTT,CSARAGGIADTQYF
many,TRBD2,TRBJ2-3,TRBV2,TGTGCCAGCAGTGAATGGCCTAGCGGGACCTCGAGGGATACGCAGTATTTT,CASSEWPSGTSRDTQYF
many,.,TRBJ1-5,TRBV3-1,TGTGCCAGCAGTGGCAGGAATCAGCCCCAGCATTTT,CASSGRNQPQHF
many,.,TRBJ1-2,TRBV19,TGTGCCAGTAGTATAGGGTTCTTTGGCTACACCTTC,CASSIGFFGYTF
many,.,TRBJ2-7,TRBV12-3/TRBV12-4,TGTGCCAGCAAAACAGGGGGGGCCTACGAGCAGTACTTC,CASKTGGAYEQYF
many,.,TRBJ2-7,TRBV4-2,TGTGCCAGCAGCCAAGGTATTTCAGGGGCGGAGGACGAGCAGTACTTC,CASSQGISGAEDEQYF
many,.,TRBJ1-1,TRBV5-8,TGTGCCAGCCGCCGGGGGGATGAAGCTTTCTTT,CASRRGDEAFF
many,TRBD1,TRBJ1-2,TRBV5-1,TGCGCCAGCAGCCCACAGGGGGCTTATGGCTACACCTTC,CASSPQGAYGYTF
.,TRBD1,TRBJ2-7,TRBV30,TGTGCCTGGAGTGTAAAGGCGACAGGGACGAAGTACTTC,CAWSVKATGTKYF
many,TRBD1,TRBJ2-2,TRBV9,TGTGCCAGCAGCGGCAGGGGGCGAGAAGGGACCGGGGAGCTGTTTTTT,CASSGRGREGTGELFF
many,TRBD1,TRBJ2-1,TRBV7-2,TGTGCCAGCAGCTTACGGACAGGGGGGGGTGAGCAGTTCTTC,CASSLRTGGGEQFF
many,.,TRBJ2-3,TRBV14,TGTGCCAGCAGCCAATCGAGAACGGGGGTCTCCTTTTTT,CASSQSRTGVSFF
many,.,TRBJ1-1,TRBV7-2,TGTGCCAGCAGCTTACTATTTGAAGCTTTCTTT,CASSLLFEAFF
many,.,TRBJ1-2,TRBV6-5,TGTGCCAGCAGTTACTCGAATATGAGAACAGGGAATGCTATCTATGGCTACACCTTC,CASSYSNMRTGNAIYGYTF
many,.,TRBJ2-2,TRBV7-8,TGTGCCAGCAGCTTAGCGCGGGTTTCGGGCACCGGGGAGCTGTTTTTT,CASSLARVSGTGELFF
medium-sized,.,TRBJ2-3,TRBV6-6,TGTGCCAGCAGTCAGGCAACGCAGTATTTT,CASSQATQYF
.,TRBD1,TRBJ2-5,TRBV4-1,TGCGCCAGCACCCCACACAGGGGGACCGGAGAGACCCAGTACTTC,CASTPHRGTGETQYF
many,TRBD2,TRBJ2-7,TRBV29-1,TGCAGCGTTGAAGGTAGCCAGCGGGGGAACTCCTACGAGCAGTACTTC,CSVEGSQRGNSYEQYF
many,.,TRBJ2-4,TRBV7-9,TGTGCCAGCAGCCCCTCGGGGGTTGACATTCAGTACTTC,CASSPSGVDIQYF
many,.,TRBJ2-1,TRBV30,TGTGCCTGGATGCCCATCGGACAGAAATACAATGAGCAGTTCTTC,CAWMPIGQKYNEQFF
many,.,TRBJ2-1,TRBV12-3/TRBV12-4,TGTGCCAGCAGGCCCAGTGGGCCGTACAATGAGCAGTTCTTC,CASRPSGPYNEQFF
many,.,TRBJ2-5,TRBV20-1,TGCAGTGCTAGAGAGTGGCGGCAAGAGACCCAGTACTTC,CSAREWRQETQYF
many,.,TRBJ2-1,TRBV5-1,TGCGCCAGCAGCTTGGAAGGGCCCTACAATGAGCAGTTCTTC,CASSLEGPYNEQFF
few,.,TRBJ2-2,TRBV10-2,TGCGCCAGCAGTGATACTCCAATCTCCGGGGAGCTGTTTTTT,CASSDTPISGELFF
.,.,TRBJ2-7,TRBV21-1,TGTGCCAGCAGCAAGTTTTCAGAGAGCTCCTACGAGCAGTACTTC,CASSKFSESSYEQYF
.,TRBD2,TRBJ2-3,TRBV12-3/TRBV12-4,TGTGCCAGCAGTTCCCCAGGGTGGCGGGAGTCCGCAGATACGCAGTATTTT,CASSSPGWRESADTQYF
many,.,TRBJ2-7,TRBV6-5,TGTGCCAGCAGCCGCCGGGCGGGGAGGAGCTCCTACGAGCAGTACTTC,CASSRRAGRSSYEQYF
many,.,TRBJ1-1,TRBV20-1,TGCAGTGCTATCCGGGTTTTCCCAATGAACACTGAAGCTTTCTTT,CSAIRVFPMNTEAFF
many,.,TRBJ1-1,TRBV27,TGTGCCAGCAGCATTGTCCCAGGGAAGGCTGAAGCTTTCTTT,CASSIVPGKAEAFF
many,.,TRBJ1-1,TRBV18,TGTGCCAGCTCACCACTTTTTGGGACCACTGAAGCTTTCTTT,CASSPLFGTTEAFF
.,.,TRBJ1-2,TRBV4-2,TGTGCCAGGGGCCCTGGGCACACCTGCTATGGCTACACCTTC,CARGPGHTCYGYTF
many,TRBD1,TRBJ2-7,TRBV5-1,TGCGCCAGCAGCTTGGGGGACAGGAGCCTTCAGGAGCAGTACTTC,CASSLGDRSLQEQYF
many,.,TRBJ2-5,TRBV25-1,TGTGCCAGCAGTGGCCGGGACCCTCAGGGGAAGACCCAGTACTTC,CASSGRDPQGKTQYF
many,.,TRBJ2-6,TRBV24-1,TGTGCCACCAGTGATTTTGGGTCCGGCTCTGGGGCCAACGTCCTGACTTTC,CATSDFGSGSGANVLTF
.,.,TRBJ2-1,TRBV24-1,TGTGGCGCCAGTGATGGCCCGGGGCCCAACAATGAGCAGTTCTTC,CGASDGPGPNNEQFF
many,.,TRBJ2-7,TRBV5-1,TGCGCCAGCAGCTTCATAAGTGGCTACGAGCAGTACTTC,CASSFISGYEQYF
many,.,TRBJ2-6,TRBV6-2/TRBV6-3,TGTGCCAGTACCTTGGGGGGCTCTGGGGCCAACGTCCTGACTTTC,CASTLGGSGANVLTF
many,.,TRBJ2-3,TRBV10-3,TGTGCCGTTATGATGTCCGGGACAAATTCAGATACGCAGTATTTT,CAVMMSGTNSDTQYF
many,TRBD2,TRBJ2-7,TRBV4-1,TGCGCCAGCAGCCAAGATACTAGCGGGAGTTGGTACGAGCAGTACTTC,CASSQDTSGSWYEQYF
many,.,TRBJ2-1,TRBV20-1,TGCAGTGCGCTGACTTCGGGGCGTGAGCAGTTCTTC,CSALTSGREQFF
many,.,TRBJ1-1,TRBV25-1,TGTGCCAGCGCCGGGGAGGGATGGCACACTGAAGCTTTCTTT,CASAGEGWHTEAFF
many,TRBD1,TRBJ1-1,TRBV6-2/TRBV6-3,TGTGCCAGCAGTTACCGGACAGGGGGTGTAAGGACTGAAGCTTTCTTT,CASSYRTGGVRTEAFF
many,.,TRBJ2-5,TRBV6-2/TRBV6-3,TGTGCCAGCAGCTTCACTAGCATGGAGACCCAGTACTTC,CASSFTSMETQYF
few,TRBD1,TRBJ2-7,TRBV11-2,TGTGCCAGCAGCAAATGGGTCGGGACAGGGGAGTACGAGCAGTACTTC,CASSKWVGTGEYEQYF
many,TRBD2,TRBJ2-3,TRBV11-2,TGTGCCAGCAGAACTACTATGGCGGGAGTTCGAGATACGCAGTATTTT,CASRTTMAGVRDTQYF
many,.,TRBJ1-2,TRBV29-1,TGCAGCCCTGATCCTGGCTACACCTTC,CSPDPGYTF
.,.,TRBJ1-1,TRBV28,TGTGCCAGCAGAACCTCCTTTGAAGGGATGATGAACACTGAAGCTTTCTTT,CASRTSFEGMMNTEAFF
many,.,TRBJ2-5,TRBV9,TGTGCCAGCAGCGTAGTGCCGACCTTGGGGACCCAGTACTTC,CASSVVPTLGTQYF
many,TRBD1,TRBJ1-2,TRBV12-3/TRBV12-4,TGTGCCAGTGCTCAGGGGGCGTTGGGCTACACCTTC,CASAQGALGYTF
many,TRBD2,TRBJ2-7,TRBV5-1,TGCGCCAGCAGCCTAAAAGGACTAGCGGAGTCCTACGAGCAGTACTTC,CASSLKGLAESYEQYF
many,.,TRBJ2-3,TRBV27,TGTGCCAGCAGACCAGACCCTCTTAGCACAGATACGCAGTATTTT,CASRPDPLSTDTQYF
many,.,TRBJ2-3,TRBV2,TGTGCCAGCAGTCCCACAGGGTATACAGATACGCAGTATTTT,CASSPTGYTDTQYF
many,.,TRBJ2-1,TRBV5-1,TGCGCCAGCAGCTTGCAGTTTGGATCCTACAATGAGCAGTTCTTC,CASSLQFGSYNEQFF
many,.,TRBJ2-3,TRBV29-1,TGCAGCGTTAATGTTTGGACAATTCGCACAGATACGCAGTATTTT,CSVNVWTIRTDTQYF
many,.,TRBJ1-2,TRBV11-2,TGTGCCAGCAGCGCCCGGGACAACTATGGCTACACCTTC,CASSARDNYGYTF